One and the same sample provided the 9 T cell receptor beta chains below, sequenced in a study of ipilimumab plus nivolumab after autologous stem cell transplantation. TCRdb's table, derived via immunoSEQ multiplex PCR, lists solely in-frame clones and lacks some. The table has 43,000 or so clones, approximately 90% seen once; the top ten hold approximately 0.88%. Sequenced material: PBMCs, taken in a trial of ipilimumab plus nivolumab as post-transplant consolidation. These receptors came from a male donor with multiple myeloma.

This chain connects TRBV19 to TRBJ2-7; 10 bases line up with TRBD2. CDR3 length: 17 amino acids. Germline CDR1 and CDR2: LNHDA and SQIVND (reference sequence). J gave up 2 bases and V 3 bases, and 10 bases lay outside the gene matches. CDR3 DNA: TGTGCCAGTAGTATGGACAGGACTAGCGGTTATACCTACGAGCAGTACTTC. Its translation: CASSMDRTSGYTYEQYF.

The chain joins TRBV7-9 to TRBJ2-5, with D uncertain. This CDR3 has 15 amino acids. V dropped 3 bases and J dropped 1 base, with 12 bases sitting between them. Germline lookup yields CDR1 SEHNR and CDR2 FQNEAQ (reference sequence). The CDR3 sequence is CASSFRNSFQETQYF. The CDR3 DNA is TGTGCCAGCAGCTTTCGGAATTCCTTCCAAGAGACCCAGTACTTC.

This chain joins TRBV5-4 and TRBJ2-1; D possibly matches TRBD1 or TRBD2 (5 bases each). Looked up from germline, CDR1 is SGHNT and CDR2 is YYREEE (reference sequence). The V gene lost 5 bases and the J gene lost 5 bases, with 17 bases spanning the gap. This CDR3 has 15 amino acids. This chain's CDR3 is CASRSGAVSNNEQFF. DNA for the CDR3: TGTGCCAGCAGATCCGGGGCAGTAAGTAACAATGAGCAGTTCTTC.

This chain uses TRBV4-2 with TRBJ2-1; 7 bases align to TRBD1. This CDR3 is built from 16 residues. J lost 2 bases, V lost 0 bases, and 4 bases had no gene match. Germline V gene data show CDR1 as LGHNA and CDR2 as YNFKEQ. DNA for the CDR3: TGTGCCAGCAGCCAAGATAGGCAGGGGGCCTACAATGAGCAGTTCTTC. Residues: CASSQDRQGAYNEQFF.

In its sample, this clone was seen a few times. The chain recombines TRBV5-1 with TRBJ1-4, with D possibly being TRBD1 (6 bases). Germline CDR1 is SGHRS and CDR2 is YFSETQ. The CDR3 contains 13 residues. V shed 4 bases and J shed 9 bases, with 13 bases lying between them. CDR3 sequence: CASSEGGAKKLFF. The CDR3, as DNA: TGCGCCAGCAGCGAAGGGGGTGCAAAAAAACTGTTTTTT.

The chain has TRBV30 and TRBJ1-4; TRBD1 might be the D (5 bases). Between the trimmed V and J ends, which lost 3 bases and 4 bases, there was a span of 9 bases. Germline values: CDR1 GTSNPN, CDR2 SVGIG (reference sequence). The CDR3 consists of 13 residues. CDR3 amino acids: CAWSNGGNEKLFF. The CDR3 DNA sequence: TGTGCCTGGAGCAACGGGGGTAATGAAAAACTGTTTTTT.

This chain uses TRBV6-4 with TRBJ1-2, with 7 bases aligning to TRBD1. This CDR3 is built from 14 residues. The V gene end was trimmed by 2 bases and the J gene end by 7 bases; junction bases not matched to a gene: 7. In germline, CDR1 is MRHNA, CDR2 SNTAGT. The CDR3 nucleotides read TGTGCCAGCAGTGACCAGGGGGTTCCGGGTGGCTACACCTTC. Translating gives CASSDQGVPGGYTF.

J is TRBJ2-1 and V is TRBV27, with 8 bases that match TRBD2. CDR3 length: 20 amino acids. Trimming at V came to 2 bases and at J to 0 bases, leaving 15 bases not matched to a gene. The V gene's germline CDR1 is MNHEY and CDR2 SMNVEV (reference sequence). CDR3: CASSLPVGQAGESSYNEQFF. CDR3 sequence (DNA): TGTGCCAGCAGTTTACCCGTCGGACAAGCGGGGGAGAGCTCCTACAATGAGCAGTTCTTC.

The chain joins TRBV13 to TRBJ2-7; D uncertain. Trimming shortened V by 6 bases and J by 1 base, and 13 bases separated the two germline ends. Germline assignment: CDR1 PRHDT and CDR2 FYEKMQ (reference sequence). This CDR3 has 14 residues. The CDR3 here is CASSYSVGSYEQYF. CDR3 sequence (DNA): TGTGCCAGCAGTTACTCGGTGGGTTCCTACGAGCAGTACTTC.